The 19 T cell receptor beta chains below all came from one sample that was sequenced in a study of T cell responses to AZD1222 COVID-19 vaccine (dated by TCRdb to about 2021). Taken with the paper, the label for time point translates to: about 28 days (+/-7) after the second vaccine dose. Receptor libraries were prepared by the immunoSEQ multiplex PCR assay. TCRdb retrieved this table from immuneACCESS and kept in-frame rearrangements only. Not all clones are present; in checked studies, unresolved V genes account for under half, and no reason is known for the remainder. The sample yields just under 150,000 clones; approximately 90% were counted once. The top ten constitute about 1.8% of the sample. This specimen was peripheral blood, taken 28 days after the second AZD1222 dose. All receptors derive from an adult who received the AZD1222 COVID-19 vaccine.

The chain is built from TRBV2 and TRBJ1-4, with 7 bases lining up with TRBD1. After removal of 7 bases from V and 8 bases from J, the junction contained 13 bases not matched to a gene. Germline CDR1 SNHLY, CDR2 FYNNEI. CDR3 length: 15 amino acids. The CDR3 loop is CASTQGGSPGEKLFF. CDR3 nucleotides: TGTGCCAGCACCCAGGGGGGCTCCCCTGGGGAAAAACTGTTTTTT. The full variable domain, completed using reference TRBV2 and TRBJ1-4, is EPEVTQTPSHQVTQMGQEVILRCVPISNHLYFYWYRQILGQKVEFLVSFYNNEISEKSEIFDDQFSVERPDGSNFTLKIRSTKLEDSAMYFCASTQGGSPGEKLFFGSGTQLSVL.

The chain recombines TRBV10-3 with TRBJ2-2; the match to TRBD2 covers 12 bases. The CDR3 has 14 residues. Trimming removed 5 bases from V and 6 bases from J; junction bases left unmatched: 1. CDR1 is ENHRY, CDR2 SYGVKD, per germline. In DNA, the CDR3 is TGTGCCATCAGTCCTAGCGGGAGGGCCGGGGAGCTGTTTTTT. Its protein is CAISPSGRAGELFF.

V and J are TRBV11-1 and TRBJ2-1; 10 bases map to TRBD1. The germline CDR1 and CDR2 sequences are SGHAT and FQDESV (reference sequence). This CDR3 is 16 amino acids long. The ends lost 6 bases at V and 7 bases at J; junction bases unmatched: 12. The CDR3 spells CASRKGRDRGVNEQFF. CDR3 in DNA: TGTGCCAGCAGGAAGGGCCGGGACAGGGGCGTAAATGAGCAGTTCTTC.

The CDR3 region is CAISQDRSYTEAFF. CDR3 DNA sequence: TGTGCCATCAGTCAAGACAGGAGTTACACTGAAGCTTTCTTT. The chain uses TRBV10-3 and TRBJ1-1, with D perhaps matching TRBD1 (6 bases). The CDR3 is 14 amino acids. Trimming stripped 5 bases from V and 3 bases from J, with 13 bases between. From germline, CDR1 is ENHRY and CDR2 SYGVKD.

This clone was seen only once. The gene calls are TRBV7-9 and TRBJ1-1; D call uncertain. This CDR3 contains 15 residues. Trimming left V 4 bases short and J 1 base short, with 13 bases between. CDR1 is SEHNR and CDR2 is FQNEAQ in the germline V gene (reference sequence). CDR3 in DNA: TGTGCCAGCAGCTCATCGGACCGACCGAACACTGAAGCTTTCTTT. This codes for CASSSSDRPNTEAFF.

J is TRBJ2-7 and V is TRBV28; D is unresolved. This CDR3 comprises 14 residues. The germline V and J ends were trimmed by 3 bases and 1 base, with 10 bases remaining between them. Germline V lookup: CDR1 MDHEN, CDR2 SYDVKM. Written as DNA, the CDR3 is TGTGCCAGCAGTTTCTTCCGGAGATCCTACGAGCAGTACTTC. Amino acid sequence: CASSFFRRSYEQYF. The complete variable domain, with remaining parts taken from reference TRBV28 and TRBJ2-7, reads DVKVTQSSRYLVKRTGEKVFLECVQDMDHENMFWYRQDPGLGLRLIYFSYDVKMKEKGDIPEGYSVSREKKERFSLILESASTNQTSMYLCASSFFRRSYEQYFGPGTRLTVT.

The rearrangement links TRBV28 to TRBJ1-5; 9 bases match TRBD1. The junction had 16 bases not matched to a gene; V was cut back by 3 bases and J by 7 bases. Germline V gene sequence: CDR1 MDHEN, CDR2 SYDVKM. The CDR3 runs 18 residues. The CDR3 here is CASSFSGQGTGKEQPQHF. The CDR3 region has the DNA TGTGCCAGCAGTTTCTCCGGACAGGGGACCGGCAAGGAGCAGCCCCAGCATTTT.

CDR3 coding DNA: TGCGCCAGCAGCCAAGTTAAGTGGACAGGCACAGATACGCAGTATTTT. Translating gives CASSQVKWTGTDTQYF. The rearrangement joins TRBV4-3 to TRBJ2-3; weak D call: TRBD1 (6 bases). Trimming took 1 base from V and 1 from J, leaving 12 bases between them. The CDR3 is 16 amino acids. Germline V gene data show CDR1 as LGHNA and CDR2 as YSLEER.

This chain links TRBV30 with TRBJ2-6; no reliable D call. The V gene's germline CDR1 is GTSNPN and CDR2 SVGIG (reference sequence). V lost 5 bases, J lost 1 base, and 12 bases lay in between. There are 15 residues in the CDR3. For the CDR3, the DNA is TGTGCCTGGGGACCGTTAACTTCTGGGGCCAACGTCCTGACTTTC. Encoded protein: CAWGPLTSGANVLTF. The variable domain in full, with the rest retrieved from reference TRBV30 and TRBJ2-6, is SQTIHQWPATLVQPVGSPLSLECTVEGTSNPNLYWYRQAAGRGLQLLFYSVGIGQISSEVPQNLSASRPQDRQFILSSKKLLLSDSGFYLCAWGPLTSGANVLTFGAGSRLTVL.

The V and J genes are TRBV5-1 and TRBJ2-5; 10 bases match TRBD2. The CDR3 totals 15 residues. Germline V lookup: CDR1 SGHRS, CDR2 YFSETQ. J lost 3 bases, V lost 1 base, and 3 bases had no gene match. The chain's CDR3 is CASSLLTSGKETQYF. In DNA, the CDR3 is TGCGCCAGCAGCTTGTTAACTAGCGGGAAAGAGACCCAGTACTTC.

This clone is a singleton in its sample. This CDR3 reads CSAETGFDTGELFF. In nucleotides, the CDR3 is TGCAGCGCTGAGACAGGGTTTGACACCGGGGAGCTGTTTTTT. The genes are TRBV29-1 and TRBJ2-2; 7 bases agree with TRBD1. The CDR3 covers 14 residues. CDR1 is SQVTM, CDR2 ANQGSEA, per germline. Losses at the gene ends were 7 bases for V and 3 bases for J; bases not matched to a gene: 8.

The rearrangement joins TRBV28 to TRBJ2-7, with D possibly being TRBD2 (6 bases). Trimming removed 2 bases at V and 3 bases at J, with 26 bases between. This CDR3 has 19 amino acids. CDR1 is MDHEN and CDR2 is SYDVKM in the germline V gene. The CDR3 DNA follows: TGTGCCAGCAGTTTAGCATCCCTCCCCTTTGCGGGACGGAGCTACGAGCAGTACTTC. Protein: CASSLASLPFAGRSYEQYF. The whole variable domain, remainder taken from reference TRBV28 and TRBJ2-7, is DVKVTQSSRYLVKRTGEKVFLECVQDMDHENMFWYRQDPGLGLRLIYFSYDVKMKEKGDIPEGYSVSREKKERFSLILESASTNQTSMYLCASSLASLPFAGRSYEQYFGPGTRLTVT.

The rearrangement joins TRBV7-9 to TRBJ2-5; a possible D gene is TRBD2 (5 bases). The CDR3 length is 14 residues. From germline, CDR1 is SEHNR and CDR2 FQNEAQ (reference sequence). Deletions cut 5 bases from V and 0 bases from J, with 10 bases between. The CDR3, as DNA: TGTGCCAGCAGCCTCCGGGGAAACCAAGAGACCCAGTACTTC. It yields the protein CASSLRGNQETQYF.

DNA for the CDR3: TGTGCCAGCAGTTTAGGGATGACAGGGGCAGCTTTCTTT. Translated: CASSLGMTGAAFF. The chain couples TRBV27 to TRBJ1-1; 8 positions agree with TRBD1. The CDR3 has 13 amino acids. In germline, CDR1 is MNHEY, CDR2 SMNVEV (reference sequence). Germline trimming cut 2 bases from V and 10 bases from J; bases unmatched to any gene: 6.

The CDR3 loop is CASSLFPTTTTAFF. As DNA, the CDR3 is TGTGCCAGCAGTTTATTCCCCACAACTACCACGGCGTTCTTC. The rearrangement uses TRBV27 and TRBJ2-1; D not certain. Germline lookup yields CDR1 MNHEY and CDR2 SMNVEV (reference sequence). With 1 base removed from V and 15 bases from J, the gap between germline ends came to 19 bases. The CDR3 has 14 amino acids.

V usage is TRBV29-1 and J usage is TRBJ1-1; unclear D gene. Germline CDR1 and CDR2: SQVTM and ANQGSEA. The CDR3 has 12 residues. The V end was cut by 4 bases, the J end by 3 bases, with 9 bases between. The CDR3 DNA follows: TGCAGCGTTGCGGACCGCTACACTGAAGCTTTCTTT. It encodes CSVADRYTEAFF.

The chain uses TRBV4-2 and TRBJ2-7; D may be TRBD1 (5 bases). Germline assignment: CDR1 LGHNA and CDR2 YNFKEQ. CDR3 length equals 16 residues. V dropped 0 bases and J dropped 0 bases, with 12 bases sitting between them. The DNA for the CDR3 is TGTGCCAGCAGCCAAGAGGGGCACTGGAGCTCCTACGAGCAGTACTTC. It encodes CASSQEGHWSSYEQYF.

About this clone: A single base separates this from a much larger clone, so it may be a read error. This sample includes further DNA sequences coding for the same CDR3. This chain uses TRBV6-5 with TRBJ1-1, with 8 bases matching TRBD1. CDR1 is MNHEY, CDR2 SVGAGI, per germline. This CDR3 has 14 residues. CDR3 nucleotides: TGTGCCAGCAGCCCCTCGACAGGGGACACTGAGGCTTTCTTT. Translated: CASSPSTGDTEAFF.

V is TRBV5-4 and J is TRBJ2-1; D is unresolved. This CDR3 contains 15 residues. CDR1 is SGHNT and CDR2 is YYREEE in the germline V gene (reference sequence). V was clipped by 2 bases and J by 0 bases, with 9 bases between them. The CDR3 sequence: CASSFRISSYNEQFF. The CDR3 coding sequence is TGTGCCAGCAGCTTTCGGATTAGCTCCTACAATGAGCAGTTCTTC.